This paragraph reports one T cell receptor beta chain. Its cognate antigen is unknown. The CDR3 covers 13 residues. Germline V lookup: CDR1 SNHLY, CDR2 FYNNEI. V lost 1 base, J lost 5 bases, and 9 bases lay in between. Sequencing used immunoSEQ multiplex PCR; TCRdb keeps in-frame clones, though not all of them. The sample records about 2,500,000 clones, approximately 90% being singletons. The data derive from a study of shared clonotypes between healthy human individuals. Whole-study context: Serving as donors were two women and a few men, whose ages spanned 18 to 49.

Findings of the study overall: Non-shared clonotypes showed lower generation probabilities than clonotypes common to all four donors.

Sample: naive CD4+ T cells sorted from blood. Subset meaning: CD45RA+ positively selected. The sequence was obtained from a man aged 18 to 29 in good health. The V gene is TRBV2, the J gene TRBJ2-7; D unclear. DNA of the CDR3: TGTGCCAGCAGTGAAGTCGGCCTCCACGAGCAGTACTTC. Protein product: CASSEVGLHEQYF.